Following are 11 T cell receptor beta chains from one sample sequenced in a study of T cell responses to AZD1222 COVID-19 vaccine. Using immunoSEQ multiplex PCR, the repertoire was profiled, and TCRdb retains in-frame clones only, with some absent. The sample has approximately 60,000 clones; approximately 80% are singletons. Sequenced here: peripheral blood, sampled on day 0 of AZD1222 vaccination. Receptors were obtained from an adult in good health.

The chain recombines TRBV12-3 or TRBV12-4 with TRBJ1-4, with 8 bases matching TRBD1. Trimming removed 5 bases from V and 8 bases from J; junction bases left unmatched: 4. The CDR3 spans 13 residues. CDR3 residues: CASSRDRGEKLFF. The CDR3 bases are TGTGCCAGCAGTCGTGACAGGGGCGAAAAACTGTTTTTT.

This clone was seen a handful of times. This rearrangement joins TRBV28 to TRBJ2-1; D is possibly TRBD1 or TRBD2 (6 bases each). Between the trimmed V and J ends, which lost 6 bases and 7 bases, there was a span of 19 bases. CDR1 and CDR2 from the germline V gene are MDHEN and SYDVKM. This CDR3 spans 15 amino acids. CDR3 sequence (DNA): TGTGCCAGCAGCCAGGACAGCCGGGGGAGGAATGAGCAGTTCTTC. Protein: CASSQDSRGRNEQFF.

On this clone: Distinct nucleotide sequences in the sample also encode this CDR3. The chain recombines TRBV7-2 with TRBJ1-4; D uncertain. The germline CDR1 and CDR2 sequences are SGHTA and FQGNSA. The CDR3 runs to 13 residues. V lost 1 base to trimming and J lost 7 bases, with 7 bases between them. The chain's CDR3 is CASSLGRVEKLFF. The CDR3 nucleotides read TGTGCCAGCAGCTTAGGAAGGGTTGAAAAACTGTTTTTT.

The V gene is TRBV10-2, the J gene TRBJ2-7, with unresolved D. This CDR3 has 13 amino acids. Germline CDR1 is WSHSY and CDR2 is SAAADI. V was shortened by 0 bases and J by 7 bases, with 10 bases between the two germline ends. This chain's CDR3 is CASSESWGEEQYF. The CDR3 DNA sequence: TGCGCCAGCAGTGAGTCGTGGGGTGAAGAGCAGTACTTC.

This clone was seen only a few times. The chain is built from TRBV6-4 and TRBJ2-1; D unresolved. CDR1 and CDR2 (germline): MRHNA, SNTAGT. The V end lost 5 bases, the J end lost 7 bases, and 15 bases lay between the germline ends. This CDR3 region has 14 residues. The CDR3 nucleotides read TGTGCCAGCAGTCCGTCACCGTCTGGGAATGAGCAGTTCTTC. Residues: CASSPSPSGNEQFF.

The rearrangement uses TRBV19 and TRBJ1-6; D is possibly TRBD1 (6 bases). Trimming pared 9 bases from V and 10 bases from J, leaving 16 bases between. The CDR3 runs 13 residues. Germline assignment: CDR1 LNHDA and CDR2 SQIVND (reference sequence). The CDR3 DNA reads TGTGCCAGGCCACAGGGTTTGGGATCACCCCTCCACTTT. Translated: CARPQGLGSPLHF.

Only a few counts were recorded for this clone. The rearrangement joins TRBV2 to TRBJ2-6, with D maybe TRBD2 (6 bases). The V gene's germline CDR1 is SNHLY and CDR2 FYNNEI. CDR3 length: 16 amino acids. V was pared by 2 bases and J by 3 bases, with 11 bases between. The CDR3 coding sequence is TGTGCCAGCAGTGAATCAAGGGGAGGTGGGGCCAACGTCCTGACTTTC. Its translation is CASSESRGGGANVLTF.

The V gene is TRBV5-4, the J gene TRBJ1-3; 7 bases are shared with TRBD1. Germline V lookup: CDR1 SGHNT, CDR2 YYREEE (reference sequence). With V trimmed by 4 bases and J by 4 bases, 5 bases remained unmatched. The CDR3 totals 14 residues. The CDR3 sequence: CASSPTGPGNTIYF. The DNA of the CDR3 is TGTGCCAGCAGCCCGACAGGGCCCGGAAACACCATATATTTT.

The rearrangement links TRBV7-9 to TRBJ2-7, with TRBD1 matching 7 bases. V lost 1 base, J lost 1 base, and 13 bases stayed unmatched. Germline CDR1 is SEHNR and CDR2 is FQNEAQ (reference sequence). The CDR3 has 18 amino acids. The CDR3 loop reads CASSLVTGPGQRSYEQYF. The CDR3, as DNA: TGTGCCAGCAGCTTAGTAACGGGACCGGGACAGAGGTCCTACGAGCAGTACTTC. Full variable domain (missing parts from reference TRBV7-9 and TRBJ2-7): DTGVSQNPRHKITKRGQNVTFRCDPISEHNRLYWYRQTLGQGPEFLTYFQNEAQLEKSRLLSDRFSAERPKGSFSTLEIQRTEQGDSAMYLCASSLVTGPGQRSYEQYFGPGTRLTVT.

A few counts support this clone. The chain combines TRBV12-3 or TRBV12-4 with TRBJ2-5, with TRBD1 matching 8 bases. V trimming: 8 bases; J trimming: 5 bases; junction bases outside the gene matches: 4. This CDR3 has 12 amino acids. In nucleotides, the CDR3 is TGTGCCAGCGGACAGGGTGAGGAGACCCAGTACTTC. Encoded protein: CASGQGEETQYF.

This chain links TRBV7-9 with TRBJ2-1, with 7 positions matching TRBD1. With V trimmed by 6 bases and J by 0 bases, 8 bases remained unmatched. Germline CDR1 and CDR2: SEHNR and FQNEAQ (reference sequence). This CDR3 spans 16 amino acids. CDR3 DNA sequence: TGTGCCAGCAGTCAGACAGGGTATTCCTCCTACAATGAGCAGTTCTTC. Protein product: CASSQTGYSSYNEQFF.